The 9 T cell receptor beta chains below were found in one sample sequenced in a study of beta chain features in type 1 diabetes. General study findings and limits: Patients with Type 1 diabetes showed moderately but significantly shorter TCRB CDR3s in all four CD4+ subsets.

Investigators reverse transcribed all isolated RNA, so they sequenced expressed TCRB transcripts. Sequencing used immunoSEQ multiplex PCR; TCRdb keeps in-frame clones, though not all of them. There are roughly 730,000 clones in the sample; roughly 12% occur only once, and 0.02% to 0.025% lies in the top ten. No antigens are known for them. Sequenced: naive CD4+ T cells from blood. Every receptor here comes from a man between 18 and 35 years old with type 1 diabetes.

This clone has more than one count but fewer than ten. The gene calls are TRBV7-8 and TRBJ2-2, with D possibly being TRBD1 or TRBD2 (6 bases each). Germline CDR1 and CDR2: SGHVS and FQNEAQ. V was pared by 5 bases and J by 0 bases, with 19 bases between. The CDR3 has 18 residues. CDR3 sequence (DNA): TGTGCCAGCAGCCCTAGGGGGGTCAGCGTAGCGAACACCGGGGAGCTGTTTTTT. Translated: CASSPRGVSVANTGELFF. The full variable domain, its missing parts supplied by reference TRBV7-8 and TRBJ2-2, is GAGVSQSPRYKVAKRGQDVALRCDPISGHVSLFWYQQALGQGPEFLTYFQNEAQLDKSGLPSDRFFAERPEGSVSTLKIQRTQQEDSAVYLCASSPRGVSVANTGELFFGEGSRLTVL.

This clone was found a few times. The V and J genes are TRBV6-6 and TRBJ1-1; unclear D gene. Looked up from germline, CDR1 is MNHNY and CDR2 is SVGAGI (reference sequence). The CDR3 covers 16 residues. The V gene lost 0 bases and the J gene lost 1 base, with 12 bases spanning the gap. CDR3 coding DNA: TGTGCCAGCAGTTACTCGTTCGTCAGTTCGAACACTGAAGCTTTCTTT. This translates into CASSYSFVSSNTEAFF.

The sample holds a few counts of this clone. Other DNA sequences within the sample encode an identical CDR3. V gene TRBV10-3 combines with J gene TRBJ2-3; D tentatively reads TRBD1 or TRBD2 (5 bases each). CDR1 ENHRY and CDR2 SYGVKD come from the germline V gene. Deletions cut 1 base from V and 3 bases from J, with 5 bases between. The CDR3 has 13 residues. CDR3 sequence (DNA): TGTGCCATCAGTGAGTGGGGGACAGATACGCAGTATTTT. It yields the protein CAISEWGTDTQYF.

This clone was seen a few times. The CDR3 sequence is CASSSGQGDRGYTF. For the CDR3, the DNA is TGTGCCAGCAGCTCCGGACAGGGGGATCGGGGCTACACCTTC. V gene TRBV7-2 combines with J gene TRBJ1-2; TRBD1 aligns across 10 bases. Losses at the gene ends were 4 bases for V and 8 bases for J; bases not matched to a gene: 7. Germline V gene data show CDR1 as SGHTA and CDR2 as FQGNSA. The CDR3 totals 14 residues.

The chain joins TRBV19 to TRBJ2-1, with D perhaps matching TRBD2 (5 bases). V lost 4 bases, J lost 5 bases, and 9 bases lay in between. Germline V gene data show CDR1 as LNHDA and CDR2 as SQIVND (reference sequence). This CDR3 region has 13 residues. The CDR3 reads CASSTTGDNEQFF. The CDR3 DNA sequence: TGTGCCAGTAGTACGACCGGGGACAATGAGCAGTTCTTC. The variable domain in full, completed from reference TRBV19 and TRBJ2-1, reads DGGITQSPKYLFRKEGQNVTLSCEQNLNHDAMYWYRQDPGQGLRLIYYSQIVNDFQKGDIAEGYSVSREKKESFPLTVTSAQKNPTAFYLCASSTTGDNEQFFGPGTRLTVL.

J is TRBJ2-5 and V is TRBV15; D perhaps matches TRBD2 (5 bases). The CDR3 contains 15 residues. V gave up 0 bases and J gave up 4 bases, with 12 bases separating them. Germline loops: CDR1 LNHNV, CDR2 YYDKDF (reference sequence). CDR3 DNA: TGTGCCACCAGCAGAGAACGGGATGGGCGAGAGACCCAGTACTTC. It codes for CATSRERDGRETQYF. Full variable domain (missing parts from reference TRBV15 and TRBJ2-5): DAMVIQNPRYQVTQFGKPVTLSCSQTLNHNVMYWYQQKSSQAPKLLFHYYDKDFNNEADTPDNFQSRRPNTSFCFLDIRSPGLGDTAMYLCATSRERDGRETQYFGPGTRLLVL.

This chain uses TRBV6-5 with TRBJ1-2, with 7 bases that match TRBD1. CDR3 size: 13 residues. Per the germline V gene, CDR1 is MNHEY and CDR2 is SVGAGI. The J segment lost 9 bases and the V segment lost 2 bases, leaving 6 bases of the junction unmatched. Here the CDR3 DNA reads TGTGCCAGCAGTTACCAGGACAGGCAAAGCTACACCTTC. It translates to CASSYQDRQSYTF.

The V and J genes are TRBV5-4 and TRBJ2-7; 13 bases map to TRBD2. After removal of 4 bases from V and 2 bases from J, the junction contained 3 bases not matched to a gene. The CDR3 sequence is 15 residues long. Germline CDR1 reads SGHNT; CDR2 reads YYREEE (reference sequence). For the CDR3, the DNA is TGTGCCAGCAGCCCTGGGACTAGCGGGACCTACGAGCAGTACTTC. The encoded protein is CASSPGTSGTYEQYF.

This clone has just a few counts. The V call is TRBV7-3, the J call TRBJ1-5; D remains unclear. Trimming removed 5 bases from V and 3 bases from J, with 8 bases in between. Germline V gene data show CDR1 as SGHTA and CDR2 as FQGTGA. This CDR3 has 13 residues. The CDR3 DNA reads TGTGCCAGCAGCCCCCATCCCAATCAGCCCCAGCATTTT. The encoded protein is CASSPHPNQPQHF.